This T cell receptor beta chain derives from a study of blood T cells in healthy people across ages. Then a second PCR, running roughly 7 to 11 cycles, was carried out with a sample-barcoded 5' primer and a J-beta primer mix. TCRdb processed the 5' RACE reads anew with MiXCR; each CDR3 protein has one entry. Here the sample spans 790,000 or so distinct CDR3 sequences, 56% being singletons. Each donor had about 10 milliliters of peripheral blood drawn. V was clipped by 4 bases and J by 6 bases, with 12 bases between them. CDR1 SQVTM and CDR2 ANQGSEA come from the germline V gene. CDR3 size: 12 residues.

Sample: blood. The origin of this receptor is a middle-aged man in good health. The chain combines TRBV29-1 with TRBJ1-2; no clear D. The CDR3 bases are TGCAGCGTTGCCGAGAGTTCCGATGGCTACACCTTC. Amino acid sequence: CSVAESSDGYTF.